What follows is one T cell receptor (beta chain) and its context. The data originate from a study of blood T cell repertoires in COVID-19. Looking at the study overall: COVID-19 samples collected from the United States, Italy and Spain covered acute and convalescent phases.

Data came from immunoSEQ multiplex PCR; TCRdb stores just in-frame clones and leaves some out. This sample has approximately 100,000 clones; nearly 90% occur once, and the top ten carry 5.2%. The sequenced sample consisted of peripheral blood. This receptor was identified in a woman of 80 years or more with active COVID-19.

The CDR3 nucleotides read TGTGCCAGCAGCTCCGCGCGCGGGCTGTACAATGAGCAGTTCTTC. This codes for CASSSARGLYNEQFF. The rearrangement uses TRBV7-2 and TRBJ2-1; a weak D match, TRBD2 (5 bases). Trimming stripped 4 bases from V and 4 bases from J, with 14 bases between. Germline assignment: CDR1 SGHTA and CDR2 FQGNSA. The CDR3 loop spans 15 amino acids.